These 28 T cell receptor beta chains originate from one sample sequenced in a study of cytomegalovirus exposure and HLA in healthy donors. Here immunoSEQ multiplex PCR was the method, and the copy in TCRdb shows in-frame clones only, minus some. The data contain some 190,000 clones, roughly 86% of them singletons. The sequenced sample consisted of PBMCs. These receptors all stem from a young woman in good health and CMV-seronegative.

The chain is built from TRBV25-1 and TRBJ2-1, with 11 bases that match TRBD2. The CDR3 is 14 residues long. V lost 4 bases to trimming and J lost 7 bases; unmatched junction nucleotides: 3. Per the germline V gene, CDR1 is MGHDK and CDR2 is SYGVNS. In nucleotides, the CDR3 is TGTGCCAGCAGTGGTAGCGGGGGGGTAAATGAGCAGTTCTTC. Translation: CASSGSGGVNEQFF.

The chain links TRBV6-1 to TRBJ2-1; 10 nucleotides agree with TRBD1. With 8 bases clipped from V and 7 bases from J, the junction kept 2 bases outside the gene matches. This CDR3 spans 12 amino acids. Germline V gene lookup returns CDR1 MNHNS and CDR2 SASEGT. CDR3: CASWTGGNEQFF. In DNA, the CDR3 is TGTGCCAGCTGGACAGGGGGGAATGAGCAGTTCTTC.

The chain couples TRBV19 to TRBJ1-6, with TRBD1 as a possible D gene (5 bases). This CDR3 has 13 amino acids. Germline CDR1 is LNHDA and CDR2 is SQIVND (reference sequence). Deletions cut 7 bases from V and 4 bases from J, with 8 bases between. CDR3 loop: CASIDRYNSPLHF. For the CDR3, the DNA is TGTGCCAGTATTGACAGATATAATTCACCCCTCCACTTT. Based on the CDR3 plus reference TRBV19 and TRBJ1-6, the full variable domain is DGGITQSPKYLFRKEGQNVTLSCEQNLNHDAMYWYRQDPGQGLRLIYYSQIVNDFQKGDIAEGYSVSREKKESFPLTVTSAQKNPTAFYLCASIDRYNSPLHFGNGTRLTVT.

The V and J genes are TRBV6-1 and TRBJ2-2; D is possibly TRBD1 (7 bases). CDR3 length equals 15 residues. Germline CDR1 and CDR2: MNHNS and SASEGT. V shed 5 bases and J shed 5 bases, with 15 bases lying between them. The CDR3 is CASSRTGAGTGELFF. The CDR3 DNA is TGTGCCAGCAGTAGAACAGGGGCGGGAACCGGGGAGCTGTTTTTT.

In this sample, this clone turned up a few times. The chain joins TRBV7-9 to TRBJ2-3, with 10 positions matching TRBD2. Germline lookup yields CDR1 SEHNR and CDR2 FQNEAQ (reference sequence). V trimming: 5 bases; J trimming: 0 bases; junction bases outside the gene matches: 5. The CDR3 is made up of 16 amino acids. DNA of the CDR3: TGTGCCAGCAGCCCACCGACTAGCGGGAGCACAGATACGCAGTATTTT. Its protein product is CASSPPTSGSTDTQYF.

This chain connects TRBV5-8 to TRBJ2-7; 8 nucleotides agree with TRBD2. V shed 0 bases and J 5 bases; nucleotides not matched to a gene: 10. Looked up from germline, CDR1 is SGHTS and CDR2 is YDEGEE. The CDR3 sequence is 16 residues long. Here the CDR3 DNA reads TGTGCCAGCAGCTTGGCGAGGGCCAGAGCGGGGGACGAGCAGTACTTC. This gives the protein CASSLARARAGDEQYF.

This clone was observed a few times. This chain joins TRBV30 and TRBJ1-6; D call uncertain. CDR1 and CDR2 from the germline V gene are GTSNPN and SVGIG (reference sequence). Trimming took 4 bases from V and 7 from J, leaving 14 bases between them. The CDR3 runs to 14 residues. The CDR3 is CAWTVAGANSPLHF. As DNA, the CDR3 is TGTGCCTGGACTGTAGCAGGCGCCAATTCACCCCTCCACTTT.

V and J are TRBV28 and TRBJ2-3, with 15 nucleotides matching TRBD2. V shed 4 bases, J shed 5 bases, and the junction held 4 bases outside the gene matches. The CDR3 totals 16 residues. In germline, CDR1 is MDHEN, CDR2 SYDVKM. The DNA for the CDR3 is TGTGCCAGCAGTTGGGGACTAGCGGGAGGAGGAGATACGCAGTATTTT. Translated, it gives CASSWGLAGGGDTQYF. Full variable domain (remainder filled in from reference TRBV28 and TRBJ2-3): DVKVTQSSRYLVKRTGEKVFLECVQDMDHENMFWYRQDPGLGLRLIYFSYDVKMKEKGDIPEGYSVSREKKERFSLILESASTNQTSMYLCASSWGLAGGGDTQYFGPGTRLTVL.

The chain links TRBV5-1 to TRBJ2-1; 7 bases align to TRBD1. Trimming at V came to 4 bases and at J to 7 bases, leaving 2 bases not matched to a gene. The CDR3 has 12 amino acids. CDR1 SGHRS and CDR2 YFSETQ come from the germline V gene. CDR3 bases: TGCGCCAGCAGCGCACAGGGGAATGAGCAGTTCTTC. Its protein product is CASSAQGNEQFF.

This chain connects TRBV4-1 to TRBJ1-3; no clear D gene. Germline lookup yields CDR1 MGHRA and CDR2 YSYEKL. There are 14 residues in the CDR3. V was shortened by 1 base and J by 1 base, with 5 bases between the two germline ends. Here the CDR3 DNA reads TGCGCCAGCAGCCAAGCAGGTTCTGGAAACACCATATATTTT. Residues: CASSQAGSGNTIYF.

This sequence joins TRBV7-8 and TRBJ2-6; D unresolved. Trimming took 3 bases from V and 2 from J, leaving 5 bases between them. The CDR3 consists of 14 residues. The germline V gene has CDR1 SGHVS and CDR2 FQNEAQ. This CDR3 is CASSFFPGANVLTF. The CDR3 nucleotides are TGTGCCAGCAGCTTCTTCCCTGGGGCCAACGTCCTGACTTTC. The whole variable domain, filled in from reference TRBV7-8 and TRBJ2-6, reads GAGVSQSPRYKVAKRGQDVALRCDPISGHVSLFWYQQALGQGPEFLTYFQNEAQLDKSGLPSDRFFAERPEGSVSTLKIQRTQQEDSAVYLCASSFFPGANVLTFGAGSRLTVL.

The chain is built from TRBV19 and TRBJ1-1; D may be TRBD1 (6 bases). Trimming pared 9 bases from V and 4 bases from J, leaving 15 bases between. From germline, CDR1 is LNHDA and CDR2 SQIVND (reference sequence). The CDR3 extends over 13 amino acids. The CDR3 region has the DNA TGTGCCAGCCTAAACAGGGCCGGCACTGAAGCTTTCTTT. Its translation: CASLNRAGTEAFF.

The chain couples TRBV7-8 to TRBJ2-5; 11 nucleotides agree with TRBD2. V gave up 3 bases and J gave up 4 bases; unmatched junction bases: 7. CDR3 size: 16 residues. Germline V gene data show CDR1 as SGHVS and CDR2 as FQNEAQ. The CDR3, as DNA: TGTGCCAGCAGCTTGGTAAAACTAGCGGGGGCAGAGACCCAGTACTTC. Amino acid sequence: CASSLVKLAGAETQYF.

This clone occurred many times. This chain uses TRBV27 with TRBJ2-7, with TRBD2 identical over 7 bases. The CDR3 contains 13 residues. CDR1 is MNHEY and CDR2 is SMNVEV in the germline V gene (reference sequence). J lost 4 bases, V lost 3 bases, and 3 bases had no gene match. CDR3 DNA: TGTGCCAGCAGTTTCGGGAGGCGGTACGAGCAGTACTTC. Amino acid sequence: CASSFGRRYEQYF.

The chain joins TRBV9 to TRBJ2-3, with 7 positions matching TRBD2. V shed 0 bases, J shed 0 bases, and the junction held 10 bases outside the gene matches. The CDR3 contains 18 residues. CDR1 and CDR2 (germline): SGDLS, YYNGEE. The CDR3: CASSVGFASGISTDTQYF. CDR3 nucleotide sequence: TGTGCCAGCAGCGTAGGATTTGCTAGCGGAATCAGCACAGATACGCAGTATTTT.

J is TRBJ2-7 and V is TRBV7-3, with TRBD1 matching over 7 bases. From germline, CDR1 is SGHTA and CDR2 FQGTGA. The CDR3 contains 13 residues. The V and J ends lost 5 bases and 3 bases, in that order; junction bases with no gene match: 4. CDR3 sequence reads: CASSRQGDYEQYF. The CDR3 DNA reads TGTGCCAGCAGCCGACAGGGAGACTACGAGCAGTACTTC.

The chain has TRBV2 and TRBJ1-1; D remains ambiguous. With 4 bases removed from V and 1 base from J, the gap between germline ends came to 4 bases. Germline V gene data show CDR1 as SNHLY and CDR2 as FYNNEI. The CDR3 sequence is 12 residues long. The CDR3 is CASSVSNTEAFF. In DNA form, the CDR3 reads TGTGCCAGCAGTGTATCGAACACTGAAGCTTTCTTT.

V and J are TRBV29-1 and TRBJ1-1; 7 nucleotides align to TRBD1. CDR1 is SQVTM and CDR2 is ANQGSEA in the germline V gene. The CDR3 runs 14 residues. J was trimmed by 7 bases and V by 6 bases; bases with no gene match: 14. CDR3 sequence: CSVARGTVDDEAFF. CDR3 DNA: TGCAGCGTCGCACGCGGGACAGTCGACGATGAAGCTTTCTTT. The full variable domain, with the rest looked up from reference TRBV29-1 and TRBJ1-1, is SAVISQKPSRDICQRGTSLTIQCQVDSQVTMMFWYRQQPGQSLTLIATANQGSEATYESGFVIDKFPISRPNLTFSTLTVSNMSPEDSSIYLCSVARGTVDDEAFFGQGTRLTVV.

The V and J genes are TRBV30 and TRBJ1-6; D is possibly TRBD1 (6 bases). Germline V gives CDR1 GTSNPN, CDR2 SVGIG (reference sequence). The CDR3 has 13 residues. With 5 bases removed from V and 6 bases from J, the gap between germline ends came to 11 bases. The CDR3 protein is CAWDRQVNSPLHF. The CDR3 nucleotides read TGTGCCTGGGATCGACAGGTTAATTCACCCCTCCACTTT. The whole variable domain, remainder taken from reference TRBV30 and TRBJ1-6, is SQTIHQWPATLVQPVGSPLSLECTVEGTSNPNLYWYRQAAGRGLQLLFYSVGIGQISSEVPQNLSASRPQDRQFILSSKKLLLSDSGFYLCAWDRQVNSPLHFGNGTRLTVT.

The genes are TRBV7-3 and TRBJ1-1; 8 nucleotides agree with TRBD1. V shed 4 bases, J shed 5 bases, and the junction held 3 bases outside the gene matches. There are 13 residues in the CDR3. CDR1 and CDR2 from the germline V gene are SGHTA and FQGTGA. Here the CDR3 reads CASSSQGVTEAFF. CDR3 coding DNA: TGTGCCAGCAGCTCACAGGGGGTTACTGAAGCTTTCTTT.

This clone has a handful of counts. The chain uses TRBV7-6 and TRBJ1-3; no definite D call. There are 15 residues in the CDR3. Germline CDR1 and CDR2: SGHVS and FNYEAQ. V was cut by 1 base and J by 0 bases, with 7 bases left in between. The CDR3 sequence is CASSLGRNSGNTIYF. CDR3 sequence (DNA): TGTGCCAGCAGCTTAGGCAGGAACTCTGGAAACACCATATATTTT.

CDR3 loop: CASSRESGGVYEQYF. The DNA for the CDR3 is TGTGCCAGCAGCCGGGAAAGCGGGGGGGTTTACGAGCAGTACTTC. The gene calls are TRBV4-2 and TRBJ2-7; 10 nucleotides match TRBD2. The V segment lost 4 bases and the J segment 4 bases; nucleotides outside the gene matches: 7. The CDR3 covers 15 residues. In germline, CDR1 is LGHNA, CDR2 YNFKEQ.

The chain employs TRBV25-1 and TRBJ1-2, with 7 bases identical to TRBD1. This CDR3 comprises 18 residues. Germline V CDR1 and CDR2: MGHDK, SYGVNS. V gave up 3 bases and J gave up 7 bases; unmatched junction bases: 20. This chain's CDR3 is CASSERQGRVGVSFGYTF. CDR3 DNA sequence: TGTGCCAGCAGTGAGAGACAGGGAAGGGTCGGAGTCTCCTTTGGCTACACCTTC.

This chain joins TRBV14 and TRBJ2-1; D may be TRBD2 (5 bases). The CDR3 is 17 residues long. Germline V gene lookup returns CDR1 SGHDN and CDR2 FVKESK. Trimming removed 4 bases at V and 1 base at J, with 17 bases between. CDR3 in amino acids: CASSPYGWTESYNEQFF. The CDR3 DNA is TGTGCCAGCAGCCCCTACGGTTGGACTGAGTCCTACAATGAGCAGTTCTTC.

The chain carries TRBV13 and TRBJ1-1; 7 nucleotides agree with TRBD1. Looked up from germline, CDR1 is PRHDT and CDR2 is FYEKMQ (reference sequence). V was clipped by 0 bases and J by 4 bases; unmatched bases: 2. The CDR3 runs 14 residues. The CDR3 loop reads CASSLGDRATEAFF. CDR3 coding DNA: TGTGCCAGCAGCTTAGGCGACAGGGCCACTGAAGCTTTCTTT.

The chain is built from TRBV19 and TRBJ1-3; the D gene is possibly TRBD1 (5 bases). This CDR3 has 19 residues. The ends were cut back, 3 bases at V and 1 base at J, with 22 bases in the middle. CDR1 is LNHDA, CDR2 SQIVND, per germline (reference sequence). The CDR3 nucleotides are TGTGCCAGTAGTATGACTGGTCAGGGCTACTTCCCATCTGGAAACACCATATATTTT. Encoded protein: CASSMTGQGYFPSGNTIYF.

The chain employs TRBV11-2 and TRBJ2-7; a possible D gene is TRBD2 (5 bases). Germline loops: CDR1 SGHAT, CDR2 FQNNGV. Trimming took off 7 bases at V and 6 bases at J, with 22 bases between the two ends. There are 15 residues in the CDR3. DNA for the CDR3: TGTGCCAGCACCTTCGCGTCTAGCCGATCGATCGAGCAGTACTTC. Protein product: CASTFASSRSIEQYF.

The chain has TRBV15 and TRBJ2-5, with D maybe TRBD2 (6 bases). Trimming removed 6 bases at V and 4 bases at J, with 9 bases between. Germline CDR1 LNHNV, CDR2 YYDKDF (reference sequence). The CDR3 loop spans 12 amino acids. The CDR3 DNA reads as TGTGCCACCAGGGGGGGAGGAGAGACCCAGTACTTC. This translates into CATRGGGETQYF.